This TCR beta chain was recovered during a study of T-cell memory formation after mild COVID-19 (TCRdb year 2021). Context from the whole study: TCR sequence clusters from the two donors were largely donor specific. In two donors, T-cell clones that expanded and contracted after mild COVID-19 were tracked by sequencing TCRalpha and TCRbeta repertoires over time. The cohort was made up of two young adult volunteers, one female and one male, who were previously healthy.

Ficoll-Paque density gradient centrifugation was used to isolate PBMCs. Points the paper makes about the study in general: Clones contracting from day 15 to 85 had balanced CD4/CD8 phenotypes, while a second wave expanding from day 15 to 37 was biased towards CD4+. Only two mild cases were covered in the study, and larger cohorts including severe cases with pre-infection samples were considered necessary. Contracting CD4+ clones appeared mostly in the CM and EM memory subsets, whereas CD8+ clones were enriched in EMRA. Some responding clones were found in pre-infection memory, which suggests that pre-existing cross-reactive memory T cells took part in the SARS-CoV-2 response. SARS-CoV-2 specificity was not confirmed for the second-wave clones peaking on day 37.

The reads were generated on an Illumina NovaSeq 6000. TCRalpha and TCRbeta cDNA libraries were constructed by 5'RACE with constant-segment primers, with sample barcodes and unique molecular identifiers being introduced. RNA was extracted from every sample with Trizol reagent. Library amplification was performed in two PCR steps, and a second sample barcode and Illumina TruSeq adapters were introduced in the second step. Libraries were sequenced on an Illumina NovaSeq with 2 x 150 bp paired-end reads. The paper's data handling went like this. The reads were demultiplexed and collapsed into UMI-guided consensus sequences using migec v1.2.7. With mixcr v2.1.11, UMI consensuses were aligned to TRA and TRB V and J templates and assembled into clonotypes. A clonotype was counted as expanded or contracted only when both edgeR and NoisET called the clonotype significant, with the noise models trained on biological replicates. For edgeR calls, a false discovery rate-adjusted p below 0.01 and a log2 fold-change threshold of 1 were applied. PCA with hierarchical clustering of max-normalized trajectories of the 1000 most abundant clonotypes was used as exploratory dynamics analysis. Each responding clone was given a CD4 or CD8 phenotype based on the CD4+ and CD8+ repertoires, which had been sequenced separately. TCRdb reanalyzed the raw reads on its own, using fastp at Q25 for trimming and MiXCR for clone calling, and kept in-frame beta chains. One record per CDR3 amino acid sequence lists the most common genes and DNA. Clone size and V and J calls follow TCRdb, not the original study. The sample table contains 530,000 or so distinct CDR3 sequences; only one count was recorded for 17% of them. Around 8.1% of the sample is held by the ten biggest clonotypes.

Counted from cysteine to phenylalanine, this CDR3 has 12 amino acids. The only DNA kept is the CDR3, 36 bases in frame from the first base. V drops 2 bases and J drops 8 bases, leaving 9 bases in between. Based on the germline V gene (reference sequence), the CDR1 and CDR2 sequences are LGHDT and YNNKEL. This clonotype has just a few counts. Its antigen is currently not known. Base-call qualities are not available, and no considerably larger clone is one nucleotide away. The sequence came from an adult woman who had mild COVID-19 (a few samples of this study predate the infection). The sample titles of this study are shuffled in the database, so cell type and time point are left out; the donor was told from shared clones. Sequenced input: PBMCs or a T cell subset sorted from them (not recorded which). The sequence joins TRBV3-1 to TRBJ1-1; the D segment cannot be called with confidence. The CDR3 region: CASSQTRQEAFF. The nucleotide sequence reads TGTGCCAGCAGCCAAACCCGGCAGGAAGCTTTCTTT.